The following is a T cell receptor (beta chain) sequence with its context. TCRdb's copy holds only in-frame clones and misses some; the assay was immunoSEQ multiplex PCR. The sample lists about 380,000 clones, roughly 77% occurring once. The V end lost 3 bases, the J end lost 3 bases, and 15 bases lay between the germline ends. Germline CDR1 reads MNHEY; CDR2 reads SVGEGT. The CDR3 has 16 residues. This record comes from a study of blood T cell repertoires in COVID-19. This sequence was found in a human donor with acute or convalescent COVID-19. The donor label of this sample is uncertain. Sequences were obtained from peripheral blood. The rearrangement links TRBV6-2 or TRBV6-3 to TRBJ2-1; maybe TRBD2 (6 bases). Here the CDR3 reads CASSYLTGALYNEQFF. CDR3 sequence (DNA): TGTGCCAGCAGTTATCTTACGGGAGCCCTCTACAATGAGCAGTTCTTC.